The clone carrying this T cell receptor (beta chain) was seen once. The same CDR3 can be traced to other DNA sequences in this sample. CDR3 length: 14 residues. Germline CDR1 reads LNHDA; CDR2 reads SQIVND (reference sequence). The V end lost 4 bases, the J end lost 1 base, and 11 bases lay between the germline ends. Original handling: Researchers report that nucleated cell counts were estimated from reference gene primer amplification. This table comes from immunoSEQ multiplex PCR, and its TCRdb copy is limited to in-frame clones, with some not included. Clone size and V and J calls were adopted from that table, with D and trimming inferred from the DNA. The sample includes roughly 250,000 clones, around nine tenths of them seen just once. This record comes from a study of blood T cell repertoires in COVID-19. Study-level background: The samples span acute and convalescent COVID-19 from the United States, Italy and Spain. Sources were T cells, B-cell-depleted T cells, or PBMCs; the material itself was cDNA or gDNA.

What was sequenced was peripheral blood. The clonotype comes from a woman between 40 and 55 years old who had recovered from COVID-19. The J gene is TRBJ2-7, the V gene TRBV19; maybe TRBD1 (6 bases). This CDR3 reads CASSTQGGSYEQYF. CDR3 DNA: TGTGCCAGTAGTACCCAAGGGGGATCCTACGAGCAGTACTTC. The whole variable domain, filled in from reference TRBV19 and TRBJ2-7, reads DGGITQSPKYLFRKEGQNVTLSCEQNLNHDAMYWYRQDPGQGLRLIYYSQIVNDFQKGDIAEGYSVSREKKESFPLTVTSAQKNPTAFYLCASSTQGGSYEQYFGPGTRLTVT.